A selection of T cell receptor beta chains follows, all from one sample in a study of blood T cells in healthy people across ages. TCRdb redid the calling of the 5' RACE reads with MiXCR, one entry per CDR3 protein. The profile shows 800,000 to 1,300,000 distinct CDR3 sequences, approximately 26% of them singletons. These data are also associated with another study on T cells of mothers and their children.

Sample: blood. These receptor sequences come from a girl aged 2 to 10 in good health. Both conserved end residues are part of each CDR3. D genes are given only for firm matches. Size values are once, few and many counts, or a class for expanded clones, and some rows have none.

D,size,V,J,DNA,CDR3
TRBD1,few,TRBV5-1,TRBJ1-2,TGCGCCAGCAGCCTACGGACAGGCGGGAATTATGGCTACACCTTC,CASSLRTGGNYGYTF
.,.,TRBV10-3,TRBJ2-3,TGTGCCATCAGTGAGATATCAGATACGCAGTATTTT,CAISEISDTQYF
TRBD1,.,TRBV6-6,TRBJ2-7,TGTGCCAGCGGGGGGGGACAGGGCTACGAGCAGTACTTC,CASGGGQGYEQYF
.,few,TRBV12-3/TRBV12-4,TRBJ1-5,TGTGCCAGCAGTTTAGTCGGGAGAGATCAGCCCCAGCATTTT,CASSLVGRDQPQHF
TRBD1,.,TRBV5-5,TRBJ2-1,TGTGCCAGCAGCTTGGAGGGGACAGCTAACAATGAGCAGTTCTTC,CASSLEGTANNEQFF
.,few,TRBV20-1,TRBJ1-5,TGCAGTGCTAGAGATCCGGACCGCTCCAATCAGCCCCAGCATTTT,CSARDPDRSNQPQHF
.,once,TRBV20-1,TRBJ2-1,TGCAGTGCTTCCGGGACCGGAGCGTACAATGAGCAGTTCTTC,CSASGTGAYNEQFF
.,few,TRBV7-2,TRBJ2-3,TGTGCCAGTAGACTTACCTCAGATCGCACAGATACGCAGTATTTT,CASRLTSDRTDTQYF
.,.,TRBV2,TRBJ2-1,TGTGCCAGCAGCCCTTCAATCTATGAGCAGTTCTTC,CASSPSIYEQFF
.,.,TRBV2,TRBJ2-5,TGTGCCAGCAGTGGCCGGGATCAGGGGACCCAGTACTTC,CASSGRDQGTQYF
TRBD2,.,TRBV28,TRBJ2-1,TGTGCCAGCAGCCGGACTAGCGGGAACTACGATGAGCAGTTCTTC,CASSRTSGNYDEQFF
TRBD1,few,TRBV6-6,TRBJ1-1,TGTGCCAGCAGCCGACAGGGTTCGAACACTGAAGCTTTCTTT,CASSRQGSNTEAFF
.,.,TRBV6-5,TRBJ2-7,TGTGCCAGCAGCAATAGCGGTTGGTACGAGCAGTACTTC,CASSNSGWYEQYF
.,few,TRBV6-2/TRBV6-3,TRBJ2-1,TGTGCCAGCAATGCCCTGAGCTCCTACAATGAGCAGTTCTTC,CASNALSSYNEQFF
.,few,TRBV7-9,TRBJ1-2,TGTGCCAGCAGCCAGGGCCCCAACTATGGCTACACCTTC,CASSQGPNYGYTF
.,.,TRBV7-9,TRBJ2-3,TGTGCCAGCAGGGCCCCCTCGGGAGCCAGCACAGATACGCAGTATTTT,CASRAPSGASTDTQYF
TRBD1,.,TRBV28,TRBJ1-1,TGTGCCAGCAGCTCGGACAGGGCCGCTTTCTTT,CASSSDRAAFF
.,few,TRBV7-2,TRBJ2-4,TGTGCCAGCAGCTTAGAGGTCAATCGGAACATTCAGTACTTC,CASSLEVNRNIQYF
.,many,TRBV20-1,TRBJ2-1,TGCAGTGCTAGAGACCGGGACCCGTACAATGAGCAGTTCTTC,CSARDRDPYNEQFF
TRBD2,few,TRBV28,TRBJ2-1,TGTGCCAGCAGTTTATTGGGACTAGGGGTCAATGAGCAGTTCTTC,CASSLLGLGVNEQFF
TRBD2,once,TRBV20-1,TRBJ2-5,TGCAGTGCTCATCTTCCGGGACTAGCGGGAGAGACCCAGTACTTC,CSAHLPGLAGETQYF
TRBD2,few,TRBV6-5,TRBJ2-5,TGTGCCAGCAGTGCACCGGGACTAGCGGGAGAGACCCAGTACTTC,CASSAPGLAGETQYF
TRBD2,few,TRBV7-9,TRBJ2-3,TGTGCCACCCAAGGACTAGCGGGTGTAGCAGATACGCAGTATTTT,CATQGLAGVADTQYF
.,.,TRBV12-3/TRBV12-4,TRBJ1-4,TGTGCCAGCAGGGAGCGGGACTCCTGGCGTGGAAAACTGTTTTTT,CASRERDSWRGKLFF
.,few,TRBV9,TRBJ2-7,TGTGCCAGCAGCGTAGCTACGGGGACAAGCTCCTACGAGCAGTACTTC,CASSVATGTSSYEQYF
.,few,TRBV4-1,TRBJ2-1,TGCGCCAGCAGCCAAGAGAGGCTAGTGCAGTTCTTC,CASSQERLVQFF
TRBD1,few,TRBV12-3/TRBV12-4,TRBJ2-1,TGTGCCAGCAGCTCAGGGACAGAGGTTTTGAGCTCCTACAATGAGCAGTTCTTC,CASSSGTEVLSSYNEQFF
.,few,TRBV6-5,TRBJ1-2,TGTGCCAGCAGTTCCTCGGGGGCCAACGACGTCTATGGCTACACCTTC,CASSSSGANDVYGYTF
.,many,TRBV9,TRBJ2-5,TGTGCCAGCAGCCCCCTTTCCGAACTCGGAGAGACCCAGTACTTC,CASSPLSELGETQYF
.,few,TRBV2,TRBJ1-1,TGTGCCAGCAGTAAAATGGGAACTGAAGCTTTCTTT,CASSKMGTEAFF
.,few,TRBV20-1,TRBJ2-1,TGCAGTGCTAGAAGGGTAGCGGAGGATAGTGAGCAGCTCTTC,CSARRVAEDSEQLF
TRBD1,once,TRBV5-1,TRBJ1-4,TGCGCCAGCAGCCCGGAGGGACAGGGGGCCGCAACTAATGAAAAACTGTTTTTT,CASSPEGQGAATNEKLFF
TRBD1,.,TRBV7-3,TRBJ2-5,TGTGCCAGCAGCTTCGACAGGGGCAGGGGGACCCAGTACTTC,CASSFDRGRGTQYF
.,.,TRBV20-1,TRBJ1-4,TGCAGTGCGACCGCAGGGGATTCGGGTGAAAAACTGTTTTTT,CSATAGDSGEKLFF
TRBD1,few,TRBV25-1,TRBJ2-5,TGTGCCAGACCGGGACAGGGGAACCAAGAGACCCAGTACTTC,CARPGQGNQETQYF
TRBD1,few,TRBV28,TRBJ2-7,TGTGCCAGCAGTAACAGGGGGCTTCTAGTTTACGAGCAGTACTTC,CASSNRGLLVYEQYF